This record looks at one T cell receptor beta chain sequence and its context. No antigen is known for it. No per-base quality is available; no much larger clone lies one base away. This sample is part of a study of PD-1 blockade in classical Hodgkin lymphoma (dated by TCRdb to about 2020). At the level of the whole study: To define a peripheral blood immune signature of response to PD-1 blockade in classical Hodgkin lymphoma, the study combined TCR beta sequencing with CyTOF.

The meaning of the sample's time point label: newly diagnosed, previously untreated cHL patient sample. Using a Miltenyi CD4+ T cell isolation kit, CD4+ T cells were purified from thawed PBMCs through magnetic negative selection. As a comparison group for the relapsed/refractory trial patients, PBMCs were sequenced from patients with newly diagnosed, previously untreated classical Hodgkin lymphoma. Peripheral blood was collected in 8 mL Vacutainer Cell Preparation Tubes, from which PBMCs were isolated by centrifugation and then cryopreserved. Purified CD4+ and CD8+ fractions were prepared only for cases where an additional PBMC sample was available. Magnetically labelled cells were removed on LS columns in a quadroMACS separator, and the flow-through was retained as the purified fraction. From the germline V gene, CDR1 is SGHTA and CDR2 is FQGTGA. The CDR3 runs 14 residues from the cysteine to the phenylalanine. Only CDR3 DNA is held: 42 bases, read in frame from base 1. V loses 4 bases, J loses 4 bases, and the germline ends lie 11 bases apart.

Genomic DNA was extracted with the Qiagen DNeasy kit from unsorted PBMCs and from negatively selected CD4+ and CD8+ fractions. TCR beta CDR3 regions were amplified by immunoSEQ multiplex PCR using primers annealing to V and J segments. Amplification bias was minimized using a synthetic immune receptor repertoire, and residual bias was removed computationally after sequencing. The published analysis was carried out like this. Repertoire diversity was quantified as the Shannon entropy index using custom Python scripts. Unsorted, CD4+ and CD8+ repertoires were analyzed separately, except for combined analyses in which CD4+ and CD8+ sequences were merged in silico. TCRdb provides this immuneACCESS table in a form limited to in-frame rearrangements. Some clones are lacking; in checked studies, under half of them reflect an unresolved V gene, and why the rest are absent is not known. V and J calls and clone size are given by that table; D and trimming were obtained from the DNA. The table for this sample lists about 30,000 clones; approximately 90% of them were counted only once. The leading ten clones occupy around 1.3% of the sample.

General findings and caveats noted by the study authors: The study was restricted to a single clinical trial cohort, and the causes of repertoire differences, possibly disease activity or prior therapy, were left undefined. Newly diagnosed patients were reported to have lower baseline TCR diversity than healthy donors, and relapsed/refractory patients were reported to have lower baseline TCR diversity still.

In this chain, TRBV7-3 is recombined with TRBJ2-1, and perhaps TRBD2 as D gene, on 6 matching bases. This clonotype was sampled from a human donor with classical Hodgkin lymphoma. The specimen sequenced was CD4+ T cells from blood. The CDR3 region: CASSSEGGYNEQFF. The DNA sequence is TGTGCCAGCAGCTCGGAGGGAGGATACAATGAGCAGTTCTTC.